This T cell receptor (beta chain) was sequenced during a study of cytomegalovirus exposure and HLA in healthy donors. Study-wide points: Three CMV-associated chains proved CMV antigen-specific in vitro. Both high specificity and high sensitivity reportedly marked the classifier's diagnosis of cytomegalovirus status. The study flagged approximately 180 TCR beta chains as cytomegalovirus-associated.

This clone was observed a handful of times. The antigen is undetermined. Repertoires were generated with immunoSEQ multiplex PCR, while TCRdb's copy carries only in-frame clones and drops some. The sample shows 140,000 to 150,000 clones, 80% to 95% of them seen only once. The donors belonged to the roughly 110-subject validation cohort, separate from the approximately 700-subject first cohort. Germline V lookup: CDR1 LGHNA, CDR2 YNFKEQ. The CDR3 runs 14 residues. V was clipped by 0 bases and J by 0 bases, with 5 bases between them. The rearrangement joins TRBV4-2 to TRBJ1-1, with D uncertain. The sequence was obtained from a man aged 18 to 35 in good health and CMV-seronegative. The sequencing sample was made of PBMCs. DNA of the CDR3: TGTGCCAGCAGCCAAGACTTCCTGAACACTGAAGCTTTCTTT. Translated, it gives CASSQDFLNTEAFF.